These 7 T cell receptor beta chains share one sample of origin, sequenced in a study of blood T cell repertoires in COVID-19. Data came from immunoSEQ multiplex PCR; TCRdb stores just in-frame clones and leaves some out. The table has roughly 250,000 clones, about 83% seen once. Sample: peripheral blood. These TCRs come from a woman aged 45-60 years with acute or convalescent COVID-19.

This clone was seen just once. J is TRBJ1-2 and V is TRBV5-1, with 7 bases that match TRBD1. The CDR3 is 14 residues long. The V gene's germline CDR1 is SGHRS and CDR2 YFSETQ. The V and J ends lost 5 bases and 4 bases, in that order; junction bases with no gene match: 8. CDR3: CASSPLGGSYGYTF. The CDR3, as DNA: TGCGCCAGCAGTCCCTTAGGGGGCAGCTATGGCTACACCTTC.

The genes are TRBV28 and TRBJ2-5; D possibly corresponds to TRBD2 (6 bases). Germline CDR1 reads MDHEN; CDR2 reads SYDVKM. The V gene lost 5 bases and the J gene lost 2 bases, with 9 bases spanning the gap. The CDR3 loop spans 13 amino acids. The CDR3 loop reads CASSISGQETQYF. In nucleotides, the CDR3 is TGTGCCAGCAGTATTAGCGGACAAGAGACCCAGTACTTC.

The chain has TRBV9 and TRBJ2-2; D is possibly TRBD1 (5 bases). Per the germline V gene, CDR1 is SGDLS and CDR2 is YYNGEE. V was trimmed by 0 bases and J by 4 bases, leaving 10 bases between them. The CDR3 spans 15 residues. This CDR3 reads CASSVGQGFTGELFF. The CDR3 nucleotides read TGTGCCAGCAGCGTAGGCCAGGGTTTCACCGGGGAGCTGTTTTTT.

V gene TRBV7-2 combines with J gene TRBJ2-1; TRBD2 agrees at 10 bases. This CDR3 contains 17 residues. Per germline, CDR1 SGHTA and CDR2 FQGNSA. Trimming removed 2 bases from V and 6 bases from J; junction bases left unmatched: 10. The CDR3 reads CASSLPPQAGGINEQFF. The CDR3 DNA is TGTGCCAGCAGCTTACCCCCCCAAGCGGGAGGGATCAATGAGCAGTTCTTC.

This clone was picked up one time. The V call is TRBV7-2, the J call TRBJ2-1; 7 nucleotides line up with TRBD2. The CDR3 totals 18 residues. Per the germline V gene, CDR1 is SGHTA and CDR2 is FQGNSA. V trimming: 5 bases; J trimming: 5 bases; junction bases outside the gene matches: 18. The CDR3 protein is CASSVPEYRGERDNEQFF. The CDR3 nucleotides are TGTGCCAGCAGCGTCCCCGAATATCGGGGGGAGAGAGACAATGAGCAGTTCTTC.

This clone was seen once. This specimen includes other DNA sequences encoding the same CDR3. V gene TRBV7-8 combines with J gene TRBJ1-5, with 8 bases identical to TRBD1. CDR3 length equals 16 residues. Germline V gene data show CDR1 as SGHVS and CDR2 as FQNEAQ. Trimming at V came to 1 base and at J to 5 bases, leaving 7 bases not matched to a gene. CDR3 nucleotide sequence: TGTGCCAGCAGCTTAGGAGGGGACAGGAGGTATCAGCCCCAGCATTTT. This encodes CASSLGGDRRYQPQHF.

The chain recombines TRBV28 with TRBJ2-1; D may be TRBD1 (6 bases). Germline CDR1 reads MDHEN; CDR2 reads SYDVKM. The ends were cut back, 4 bases at V and 9 bases at J, with 10 bases in the middle. The CDR3 is 12 amino acids. The CDR3 protein is CASSSGGAEQFF. CDR3 DNA: TGTGCCAGCAGTTCTGGGGGCGCTGAGCAGTTCTTC.